The source of this T cell receptor beta chain is a study of T cell responses to AZD1222 COVID-19 vaccine. Profiling relied on immunoSEQ multiplex PCR, and the TCRdb table lists in-frame clones only, not all of them. Here the sample spans 75,000 to 90,000 clones, around 90% being singletons. The TCR sequence derives from an adult who received the AZD1222 COVID-19 vaccine. This material consisted of peripheral blood, taken 28 days after the second AZD1222 dose.

The CDR3 here is CASRGLAGAWEQYF. The CDR3 DNA reads TGTGCCAGCAGGGGACTAGCGGGAGCCTGGGAGCAGTACTTC. The V call is TRBV2, the J call TRBJ2-7; 14 bases fit TRBD2. The length of the CDR3 is 14 residues. Germline V gene sequence: CDR1 SNHLY, CDR2 FYNNEI. Trimming took 6 bases from V and 7 from J; bases not matched to a gene: 5.